This section outlines one TCR beta chain sequence together with its context. The data were obtained in a study of blood T cell repertoires in COVID-19. About the research overall: Acute-phase and convalescent COVID-19 samples originated in the United States, Italy and Spain. PBMCs, B-cell-depleted T cells, or T cells provided the cDNA or gDNA that made up the material.

As originally analysed: From reference gene primer amplification, estimates of nucleated cell counts were derived. This table comes from immunoSEQ multiplex PCR, and its TCRdb copy is limited to in-frame clones, with some not included. V and J calls and clone size are those listed in that table; D and trimming were worked out from the DNA. The sample records about 50,000 clones, around 92% being singletons. This clonotype originated in a human donor in a cohort sampled during active COVID-19. The sequenced material came from peripheral blood.

The CDR3 bases are TGTGCCAGGGCCCTCGGACAGGGGGCTGTCTTGGCTTTCTTT. Amino acid sequence: CARALGQGAVLAFF. The chain carries TRBV2 and TRBJ1-1; 11 bases map to TRBD1. V dropped 9 bases and J dropped 11; count of bases not matched to a gene: 14. This CDR3 is 14 amino acids long. Germline V gene sequence: CDR1 SNHLY, CDR2 FYNNEI. The full variable domain, rest sourced from reference TRBV2 and TRBJ1-1, is EPEVTQTPSHQVTQMGQEVILRCVPISNHLYFYWYRQILGQKVEFLVSFYNNEISEKSEIFDDQFSVERPDGSNFTLKIRSTKLEDSAMYFCARALGQGAVLAFFGQGTRLTVV.